This T cell receptor beta chain is from a study of blood T cell repertoires in COVID-19. About the study: Sources were T cells, B-cell-depleted T cells, or PBMCs; the material itself was cDNA or gDNA.

CDR1 GTSNPN and CDR2 SVGIG come from the germline V gene (reference sequence). The CDR3 totals 13 residues. Trimming removed 4 bases at V and 4 bases at J, with 11 bases between. How the authors handled the data: Estimation of nucleated cell counts was performed using reference gene primer amplification. Produced via immunoSEQ multiplex PCR; TCRdb's table is partial and in-frame only. V, J and clone size are those of that table, while D and trimming were read from the DNA. The sample yields roughly 190,000 clones, about nine tenths seen once. The sample taken for sequencing was peripheral blood. This sequence originates from a man aged 25-40 years with acute or convalescent COVID-19. The chain links TRBV30 to TRBJ1-3; D uncertain. In DNA form, the CDR3 reads TGTGCCTGGACCTCGGGTGCCGGAAACACCATATATTTT. It encodes CAWTSGAGNTIYF.